The clone carrying this TCR beta chain appeared a few times. This record comes from a study of blood T cell repertoires in COVID-19. Study context: The study drew acute and convalescent COVID-19 samples from the United States, Italy and Spain.

As handled by the study authors: Using reference gene primer amplification, nucleated cell counts were estimated. Produced via immunoSEQ multiplex PCR; TCRdb's table is partial and in-frame only. V and J calls and clone size follow that table, whereas D and trimming were derived from the DNA. The sample contains roughly 240,000 clones, 85% of which appear only once. Germline V gene data show CDR1 as MNHEY and CDR2 as SMNVEV (reference sequence). CDR3 length equals 13 residues. Deletions cut 4 bases from V and 9 bases from J, with 10 bases between. Everyone who took part was roughly 18 to 89 years old, and they came from 24 US areas.

The sequenced sample consisted of PBMCs or T cells enriched from blood (not recorded which). The V gene is TRBV27, the J gene TRBJ1-6; the D is unclear. This clonotype was sampled from a woman aged 45 to 65 with acute COVID-19. CDR3 in DNA: TGTGCCAGCAGTTCTCGGGAGAGTTCACCCCTCCACTTT. Translating it yields CASSSRESSPLHF.